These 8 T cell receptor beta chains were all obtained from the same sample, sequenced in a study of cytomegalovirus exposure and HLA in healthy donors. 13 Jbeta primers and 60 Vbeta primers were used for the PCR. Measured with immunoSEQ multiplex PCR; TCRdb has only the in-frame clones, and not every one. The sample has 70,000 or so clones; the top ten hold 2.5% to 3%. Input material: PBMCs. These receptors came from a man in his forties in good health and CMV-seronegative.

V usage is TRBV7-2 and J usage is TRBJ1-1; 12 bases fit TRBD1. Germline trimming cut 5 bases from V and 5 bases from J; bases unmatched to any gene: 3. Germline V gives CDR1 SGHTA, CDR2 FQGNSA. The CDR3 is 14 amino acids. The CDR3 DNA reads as TGTGCCAGCAGCGTGGGACAGGGGGCAACTGAAGCTTTCTTT. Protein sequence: CASSVGQGATEAFF.

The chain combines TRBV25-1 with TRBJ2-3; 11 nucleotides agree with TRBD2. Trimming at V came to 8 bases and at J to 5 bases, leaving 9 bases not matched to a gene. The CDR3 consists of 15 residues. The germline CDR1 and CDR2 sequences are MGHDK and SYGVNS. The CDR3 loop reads CASLHSGGAGDTQYF. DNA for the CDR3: TGTGCCAGCTTGCATAGCGGGGGGGCCGGAGATACGCAGTATTTT.

The CDR3 nucleotides read TGTGCCAGCAGTCCTTCCGGGACAGGGGTCGAGCAGTACTTC. This translates into CASSPSGTGVEQYF. The V gene is TRBV28, the J gene TRBJ2-7, with 10 bases identical to TRBD1. V shed 5 bases, J shed 6 bases, and the junction held 7 bases outside the gene matches. From germline, CDR1 is MDHEN and CDR2 SYDVKM. The CDR3 is 14 amino acids.

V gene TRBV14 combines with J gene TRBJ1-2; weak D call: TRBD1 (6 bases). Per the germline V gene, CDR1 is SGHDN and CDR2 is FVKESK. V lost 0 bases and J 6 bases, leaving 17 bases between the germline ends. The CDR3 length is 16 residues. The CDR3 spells CASSQDIGGMANGYTF. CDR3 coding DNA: TGTGCCAGCAGCCAAGATATAGGGGGTATGGCGAATGGCTACACCTTC.

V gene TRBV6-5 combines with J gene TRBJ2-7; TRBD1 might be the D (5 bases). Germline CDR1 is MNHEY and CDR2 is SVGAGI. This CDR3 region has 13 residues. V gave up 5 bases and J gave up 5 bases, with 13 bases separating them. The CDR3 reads CASSEGQGDEQYF. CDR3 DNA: TGTGCCAGCAGTGAAGGGCAGGGCGACGAGCAGTACTTC.

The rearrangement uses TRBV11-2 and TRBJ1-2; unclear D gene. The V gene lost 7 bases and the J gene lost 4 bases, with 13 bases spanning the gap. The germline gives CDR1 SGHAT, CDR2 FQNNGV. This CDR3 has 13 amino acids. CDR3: CASTRPAAYGYTF. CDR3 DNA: TGTGCCAGCACCCGGCCGGCGGCCTATGGCTACACCTTC.

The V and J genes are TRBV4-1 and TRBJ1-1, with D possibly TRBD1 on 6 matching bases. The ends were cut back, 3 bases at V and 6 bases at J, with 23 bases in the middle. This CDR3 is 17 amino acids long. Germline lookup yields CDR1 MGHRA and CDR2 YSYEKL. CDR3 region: CASSQPAGGPFGPEAFF. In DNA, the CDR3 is TGCGCCAGCAGCCAGCCCGCCGGGGGGCCGTTCGGACCTGAAGCTTTCTTT.

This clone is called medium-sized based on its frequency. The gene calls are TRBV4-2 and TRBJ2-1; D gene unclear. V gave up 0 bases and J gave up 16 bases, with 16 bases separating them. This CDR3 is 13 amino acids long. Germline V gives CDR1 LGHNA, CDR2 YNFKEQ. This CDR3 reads CASSQDDTKWRFF. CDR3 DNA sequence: TGTGCCAGCAGCCAAGATGACACAAAATGGCGTTTCTTC.